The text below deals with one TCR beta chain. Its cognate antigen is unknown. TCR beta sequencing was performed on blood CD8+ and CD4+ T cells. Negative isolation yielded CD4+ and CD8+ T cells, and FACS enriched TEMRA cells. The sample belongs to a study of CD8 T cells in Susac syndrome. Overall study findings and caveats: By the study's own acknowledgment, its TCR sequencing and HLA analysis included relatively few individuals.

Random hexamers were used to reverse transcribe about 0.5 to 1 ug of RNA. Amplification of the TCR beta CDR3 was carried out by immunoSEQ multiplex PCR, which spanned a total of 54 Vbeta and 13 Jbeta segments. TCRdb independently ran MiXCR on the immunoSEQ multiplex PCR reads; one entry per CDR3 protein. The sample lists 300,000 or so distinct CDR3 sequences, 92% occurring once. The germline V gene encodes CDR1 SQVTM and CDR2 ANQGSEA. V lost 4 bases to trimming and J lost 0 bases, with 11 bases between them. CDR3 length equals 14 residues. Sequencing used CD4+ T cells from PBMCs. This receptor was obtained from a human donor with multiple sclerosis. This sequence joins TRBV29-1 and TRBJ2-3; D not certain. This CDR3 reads CSVVGSDSTDTQYF. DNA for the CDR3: TGCAGCGTTGTAGGTTCGGACAGCACAGATACGCAGTATTTT.